This TCR beta chain was found in a study of blood T cells in healthy people across ages. Study-level points and caveats: Roughly linear declines in TCR beta diversity per million T cells occurred with age.

Germline CDR1 is SQVTM and CDR2 is ANQGSEA. The CDR3 is 15 amino acids. Trimming cost V 4 bases and J 10 bases, with 23 bases left between them. Extractions gave at least 5.5 micrograms of total RNA per sample. A sample-barcoded 5' primer and a J-beta primer mix were used in a second PCR of roughly 6 to 11 cycles. TCRdb passed the 5' RACE reads through MiXCR, listing each CDR3 protein once. Of hundreds of thousands of distinct CDR3 sequences listed, around three fifths are singletons. Regarding this clonotype: Antigen: not known.

Source material: blood. This sequence was found in a man aged 35 to 55 in good health. This rearrangement joins TRBV29-1 to TRBJ2-1; weak D call: TRBD1 (5 bases). CDR3 DNA: TGCAGCGTTGTAGGACAACCTAGAGGTGCCTACGAGCAGTTCTTC. As protein: CSVVGQPRGAYEQFF.